This entry is about one T cell receptor (beta chain). The antigen is not known. TCRdb re-called the 5' RACE reads and shows each CDR3 protein once, DNA omitted. The data include about 150,000 distinct CDR3 sequences; the top ten clones carry more than 0.95%. This sample was taken from a study of monozygotic twins with inflammatory bowel disease. Whole-study results and caveats: No difference in repertoire similarity was seen between concordant and discordant twins, possibly because power was limited.

The source of this sequence is a human donor with ulcerative colitis or Crohn's disease, or a healthy co-twin of an affected twin (not recorded which). Sequences were obtained from blood.

This chain's CDR3 is CASSPRTRVETQYF. The rearrangement links TRBV18 to TRBJ2-5; TCRdb calls TRBD1, which cannot be checked without DNA. Germline CDR1 reads KGHSH; CDR2 reads LQKENI. This CDR3 spans 14 amino acids.